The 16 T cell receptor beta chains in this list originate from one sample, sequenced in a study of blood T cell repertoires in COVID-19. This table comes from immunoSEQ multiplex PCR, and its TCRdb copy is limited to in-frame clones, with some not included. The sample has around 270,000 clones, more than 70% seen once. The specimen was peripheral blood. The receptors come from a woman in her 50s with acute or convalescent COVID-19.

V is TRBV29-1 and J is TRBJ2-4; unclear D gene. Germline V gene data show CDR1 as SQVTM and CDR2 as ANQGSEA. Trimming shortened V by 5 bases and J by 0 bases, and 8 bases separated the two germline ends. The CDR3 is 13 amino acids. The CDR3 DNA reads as TGCAGCGTTCGCGCCCTAGCCAAAAACATTCAGTACTTC. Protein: CSVRALAKNIQYF.

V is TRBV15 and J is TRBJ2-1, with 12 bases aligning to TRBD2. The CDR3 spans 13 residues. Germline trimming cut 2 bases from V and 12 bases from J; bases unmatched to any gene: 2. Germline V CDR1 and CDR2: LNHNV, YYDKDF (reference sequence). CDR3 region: CATSRTSGRTQFF. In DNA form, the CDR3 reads TGTGCCACCAGCAGAACTAGCGGGAGGACGCAGTTCTTC.

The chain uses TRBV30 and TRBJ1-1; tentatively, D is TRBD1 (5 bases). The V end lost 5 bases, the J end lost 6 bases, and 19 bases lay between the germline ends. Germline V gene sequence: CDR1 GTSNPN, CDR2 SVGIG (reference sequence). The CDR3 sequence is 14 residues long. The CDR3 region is CAWYSRLQDAEAFF. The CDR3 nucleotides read TGTGCCTGGTATTCCCGCCTACAGGACGCTGAAGCTTTCTTT.

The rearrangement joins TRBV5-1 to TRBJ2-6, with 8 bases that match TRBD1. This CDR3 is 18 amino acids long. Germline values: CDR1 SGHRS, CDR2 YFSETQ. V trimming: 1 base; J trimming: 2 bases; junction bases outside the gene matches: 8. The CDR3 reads CASSLTGGVSAGANVLTF. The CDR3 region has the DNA TGCGCCAGCAGCTTGACAGGGGGAGTAAGCGCTGGGGCCAACGTCCTGACTTTC.

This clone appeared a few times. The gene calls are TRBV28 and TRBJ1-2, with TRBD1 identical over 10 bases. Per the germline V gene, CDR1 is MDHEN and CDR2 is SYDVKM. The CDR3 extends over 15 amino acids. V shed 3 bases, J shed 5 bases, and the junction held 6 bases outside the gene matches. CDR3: CASSFGQGGWYGYTF. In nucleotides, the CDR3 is TGTGCCAGCAGTTTCGGACAGGGGGGTTGGTATGGCTACACCTTC.

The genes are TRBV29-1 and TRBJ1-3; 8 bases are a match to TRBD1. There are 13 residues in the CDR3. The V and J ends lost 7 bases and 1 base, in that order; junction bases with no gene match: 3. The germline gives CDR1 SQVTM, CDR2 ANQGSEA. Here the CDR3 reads CSARTGSGNTIYF. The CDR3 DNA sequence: TGCAGCGCCCGGACAGGGTCTGGAAACACCATATATTTT.

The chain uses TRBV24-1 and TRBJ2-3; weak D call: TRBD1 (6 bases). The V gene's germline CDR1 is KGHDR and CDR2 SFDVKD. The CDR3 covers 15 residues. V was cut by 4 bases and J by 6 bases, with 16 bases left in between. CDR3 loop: CATSDRGERADTQYF. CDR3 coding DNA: TGTGCCACCAGTGACAGGGGCGAGAGAGCCGATACGCAGTATTTT.

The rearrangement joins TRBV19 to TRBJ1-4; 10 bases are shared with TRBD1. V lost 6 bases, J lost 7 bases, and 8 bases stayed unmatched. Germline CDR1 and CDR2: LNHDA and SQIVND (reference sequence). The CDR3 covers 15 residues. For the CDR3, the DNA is TGTGCCAGTAGACACGCCGGGACAGGGGCTGAAAAACTGTTTTTT. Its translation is CASRHAGTGAEKLFF.

CDR3 nucleotide sequence: TGTGCCAGCAGCCGGACAGGGGAGGGCTACACCTTC. This sequence encodes CASSRTGEGYTF. This sequence joins TRBV6-5 and TRBJ1-2; 9 nucleotides align to TRBD1. Germline CDR1 reads MNHEY; CDR2 reads SVGAGI. The V and J ends lost 6 bases and 8 bases, in that order; junction bases with no gene match: 4. The CDR3 is 12 amino acids.

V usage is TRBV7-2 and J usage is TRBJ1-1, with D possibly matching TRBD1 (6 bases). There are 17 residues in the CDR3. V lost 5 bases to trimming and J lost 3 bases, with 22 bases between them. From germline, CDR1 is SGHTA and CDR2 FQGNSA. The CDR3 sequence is CASSPRGGGGLYTEAFF. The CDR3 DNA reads TGTGCCAGCAGCCCTAGGGGGGGAGGAGGTTTGTACACTGAAGCTTTCTTT.

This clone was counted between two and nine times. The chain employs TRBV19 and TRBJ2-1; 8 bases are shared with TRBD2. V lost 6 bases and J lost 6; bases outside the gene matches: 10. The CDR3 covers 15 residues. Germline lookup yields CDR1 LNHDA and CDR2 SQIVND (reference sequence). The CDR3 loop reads CASRPRREGLNEQFF. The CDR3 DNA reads TGTGCCAGTAGACCCCGTCGGGAGGGACTCAATGAGCAGTTCTTC.

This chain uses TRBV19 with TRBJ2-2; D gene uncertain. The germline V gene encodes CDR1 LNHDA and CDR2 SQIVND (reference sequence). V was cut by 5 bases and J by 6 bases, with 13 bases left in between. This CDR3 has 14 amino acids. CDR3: CASSPSPRAGELFF. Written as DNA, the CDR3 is TGTGCCAGTAGTCCCTCACCCCGGGCCGGGGAGCTGTTTTTT.

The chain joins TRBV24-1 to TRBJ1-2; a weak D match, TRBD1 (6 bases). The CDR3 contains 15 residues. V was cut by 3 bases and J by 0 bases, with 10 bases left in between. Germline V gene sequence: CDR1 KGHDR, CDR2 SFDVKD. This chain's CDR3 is CATSDNDRTNYGYTF. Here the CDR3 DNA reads TGTGCCACCAGTGATAACGACAGGACTAACTATGGCTACACCTTC.

The CDR3 DNA reads as TGTGCCAGCAGCCGATGGGCCTCCTACGAGCAGTACTTC. It is translated as CASSRWASYEQYF. V is TRBV12-3 or TRBV12-4 and J is TRBJ2-7; D unresolved. V lost 6 bases to trimming and J lost 0 bases, with 9 bases between them. This CDR3 is built from 13 residues.

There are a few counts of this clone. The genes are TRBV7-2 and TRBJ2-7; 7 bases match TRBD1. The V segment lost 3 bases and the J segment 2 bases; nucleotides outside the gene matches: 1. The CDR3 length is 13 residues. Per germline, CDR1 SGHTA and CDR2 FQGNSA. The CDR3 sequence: CASSFDRAYEQYF. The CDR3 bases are TGTGCCAGCAGCTTCGACAGGGCCTACGAGCAGTACTTC.

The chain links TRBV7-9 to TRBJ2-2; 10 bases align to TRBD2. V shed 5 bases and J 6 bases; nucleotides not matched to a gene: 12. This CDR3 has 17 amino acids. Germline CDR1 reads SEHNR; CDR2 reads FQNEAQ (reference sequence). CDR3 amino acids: CASSARDPGLAAGELFF. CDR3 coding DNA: TGTGCCAGCAGCGCGAGGGACCCAGGACTAGCGGCCGGGGAGCTGTTTTTT.